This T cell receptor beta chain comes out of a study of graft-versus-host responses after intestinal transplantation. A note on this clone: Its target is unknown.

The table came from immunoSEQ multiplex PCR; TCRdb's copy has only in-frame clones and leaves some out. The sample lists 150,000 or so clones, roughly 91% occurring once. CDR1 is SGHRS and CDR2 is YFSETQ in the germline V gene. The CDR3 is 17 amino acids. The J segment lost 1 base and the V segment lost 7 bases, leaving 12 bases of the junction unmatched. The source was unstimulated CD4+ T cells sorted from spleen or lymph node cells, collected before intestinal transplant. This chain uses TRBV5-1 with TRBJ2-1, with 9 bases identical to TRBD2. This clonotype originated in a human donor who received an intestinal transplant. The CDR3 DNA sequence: TGCGCCAGCGTCTCGAGACCCCTAGCGGGGTCCTACAATGAGCAGTTCTTC. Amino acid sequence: CASVSRPLAGSYNEQFF.